This T cell receptor (beta chain) was recorded in a study of control samples from healthy donors and cancer patients. Some clones are missing from TCRdb's copy, which holds only in-frame ones; the method was immunoSEQ multiplex PCR. The sample comprises under 100,000 clones, about 87% of which are singletons, and about 15% rests with the top ten. The receptor comes from a woman between 65 and 79 years old in good health. The material sequenced was blood.

CDR3 bases: TGTGCCAGCAGCCATAATATAGGTGGGCAGGAAGAGACCCAGTACTTC. It translates to CASSHNIGGQEETQYF. The rearrangement links TRBV11-3 to TRBJ2-5; no clear D gene. V dropped 5 bases and J dropped 3 bases, with 19 bases sitting between them. The germline V gene has CDR1 SGHNT and CDR2 YENEEA. The CDR3 totals 16 residues.